The clone carrying this TCR beta chain was recorded many times. The data belong to a study of neurological immune-mediated disorders. Study details: Within the group of approximately 35 multiple sclerosis patients, approximately 31 were relapsing-remitting, while 3 were secondary progressive.

The CDR3 sequence is 15 residues long. The junction had 4 bases not matched to a gene; V was cut back by 4 bases and J by 1 base. Germline V gives CDR1 LGHNA, CDR2 YNFKEQ. In TCRdb, the 5' RACE reads were re-called with MiXCR into one record per CDR3 protein. This sample has roughly 74,000 distinct CDR3 sequences, with roughly 5% found just once. The clonotype comes from a young man with multiple sclerosis. The chain carries TRBV4-2 and TRBJ2-7; 10 nucleotides align to TRBD2. The sequenced sample was PBMCs. CDR3 residues: CASSPSAGGSYEQYF. The CDR3 nucleotides are TGTGCCAGCAGCCCCTCAGCGGGAGGGTCCTACGAGCAGTACTTC.